Listed here are 26 T cell receptor beta chains from one sample, sequenced in a study of CD8+ T cells in alopecia areata. cDNA serving as the sequencing template came from extracted, reverse transcribed RNA. Sequencing was performed with immunoSEQ multiplex PCR; in TCRdb, only in-frame clones are kept and a portion is missing. The table shows 200,000 or so clones, with around 62% occurring only once. Source: CD4+ T cells sorted from blood, taken at week 0. Every receptor here comes from a human donor with alopecia areata.

The chain has TRBV30 and TRBJ1-1; the match to TRBD1 covers 9 bases. V was clipped by 1 base and J by 4 bases; unmatched bases: 16. This CDR3 is built from 18 residues. CDR1 GTSNPN and CDR2 SVGIG come from the germline V gene (reference sequence). The chain's CDR3 is CAWSGIHPLQGASTEAFF. Written as DNA, the CDR3 is TGTGCCTGGAGTGGCATTCACCCTTTACAGGGGGCGTCCACTGAAGCTTTCTTT.

This clone has more than one count but fewer than ten. V is TRBV20-1 and J is TRBJ2-3, with D unclear. CDR1 and CDR2 (germline): DFQATT, SNEGSKA (reference sequence). The CDR3 has 10 residues. Deletions cut 5 bases from V and 2 bases from J, with 2 bases between. For the CDR3, the DNA is TGCAGTGCTTTCACAGATACGCAGTATTTT. Translation gives CSAFTDTQYF.

The rearrangement uses TRBV30 and TRBJ2-7, with 12 bases matching TRBD2. The CDR3 has 14 residues. Trimming took 4 bases from V and 4 from J; bases not matched to a gene: 5. Germline assignment: CDR1 GTSNPN and CDR2 SVGIG (reference sequence). The DNA for the CDR3 is TGTGCCTGGACTAGCGGGAGGGTGGTGTACGAGCAGTACTTC. This translates into CAWTSGRVVYEQYF.

V and J are TRBV27 and TRBJ2-7; 7 bases are a match to TRBD1. Trimming took 5 bases from V and 2 from J; bases not matched to a gene: 6. The CDR3 extends over 14 amino acids. CDR1 is MNHEY, CDR2 SMNVEV, per germline (reference sequence). The CDR3 sequence is CASSLRDSPYEQYF. The CDR3 DNA sequence: TGTGCCAGCAGTCTACGGGACAGTCCCTACGAGCAGTACTTC.

V and J are TRBV7-6 and TRBJ1-1, with a tentative D call TRBD1 (5 bases). CDR1 is SGHVS and CDR2 is FNYEAQ in the germline V gene. Trimming pared 5 bases from V and 1 base from J, leaving 17 bases between. The CDR3 sequence is 16 residues long. The CDR3 here is CASSRITTGRNTEAFF. The CDR3 nucleotides are TGTGCCAGCAGCCGAATCACAACAGGACGGAACACTGAAGCTTTCTTT. Complete variable domain (other parts from reference TRBV7-6 and TRBJ1-1): GAGVSQSPRYKVTKRGQDVALRCDPISGHVSLYWYRQALGQGPEFLTYFNYEAQQDKSGLPNDRFSAERPEGSISTLTIQRTEQRDSAMYRCASSRITTGRNTEAFFGQGTRLTVV.

This clone was recorded a few times. Different DNA sequences within this sample yield the same CDR3. The chain joins TRBV30 to TRBJ1-5; TRBD1 agrees at 8 bases. V lost 0 bases, J lost 6 bases, and 4 bases stayed unmatched. The CDR3 length is 14 residues. Looked up from germline, CDR1 is GTSNPN and CDR2 is SVGIG (reference sequence). CDR3: CAWSVQGGGQPQHF. The CDR3 DNA follows: TGTGCCTGGAGTGTACAGGGGGGCGGTCAGCCCCAGCATTTT. Filled out from reference TRBV30 and TRBJ1-5, the complete variable domain reads SQTIHQWPATLVQPVGSPLSLECTVEGTSNPNLYWYRQAAGRGLQLLFYSVGIGQISSEVPQNLSASRPQDRQFILSSKKLLLSDSGFYLCAWSVQGGGQPQHFGDGTRLSIL.

V and J are TRBV4-1 and TRBJ2-7; the match to TRBD2 covers 13 bases. Germline trimming cut 4 bases from V and 5 bases from J; bases unmatched to any gene: 5. The CDR3 runs 15 residues. Germline values: CDR1 MGHRA, CDR2 YSYEKL. The CDR3 nucleotides are TGCGCCAGCAGCCTTTGGACTAGCGGGAGCCACGAGCAGTACTTC. It specifies CASSLWTSGSHEQYF.

This clone was seen just once. The chain joins TRBV14 to TRBJ2-7; 8 bases align to TRBD2. The CDR3 totals 15 residues. CDR1 is SGHDN and CDR2 is FVKESK in the germline V gene. The ends lost 4 bases at V and 2 bases at J; junction bases unmatched: 7. CDR3 amino acids: CASSPLLRGAYEQYF. CDR3 sequence (DNA): TGTGCCAGCAGCCCCCTTTTGCGGGGGGCCTACGAGCAGTACTTC.

The chain recombines TRBV7-2 with TRBJ2-2, with a tentative D call TRBD2 (6 bases). From germline, CDR1 is SGHTA and CDR2 FQGNSA. V was trimmed by 1 base and J by 2 bases, leaving 11 bases between them. CDR3 length: 16 residues. As DNA, the CDR3 is TGTGCCAGCAGCTTAGTGGTACTAGCAAACACCGGGGAGCTGTTTTTT. Protein sequence: CASSLVVLANTGELFF.

The chain uses TRBV6-5 and TRBJ1-2; D possibly corresponds to TRBD1 (5 bases). Germline V CDR1 and CDR2: MNHEY, SVGAGI. The germline V and J ends were trimmed by 6 bases and 7 bases, with 18 bases remaining between them. This CDR3 comprises 14 residues. The CDR3 spells CASSYGRGLGGYTF. The CDR3, as DNA: TGTGCCAGCAGCTATGGACGGGGGTTGGGTGGCTACACCTTC.

This clone was seen a handful of times. The CDR3 bases are TGTGCCATCAGTGAGTCCGGACAGGGCTACGAGCAGTACTTC. Its translation is CAISESGQGYEQYF. The gene calls are TRBV10-3 and TRBJ2-7; 8 bases map to TRBD1. J gave up 3 bases and V 0 bases, and 1 base lay outside the gene matches. Germline V gene lookup returns CDR1 ENHRY and CDR2 SYGVKD. This CDR3 contains 14 residues.

The genes are TRBV6-5 and TRBJ1-1, with D maybe TRBD1 (5 bases). Trimming removed 5 bases from V and 10 bases from J, with 17 bases in between. Germline V CDR1 and CDR2: MNHEY, SVGAGI. The length of the CDR3 is 13 residues. Here the CDR3 DNA reads TGTGCCAGCAGTCCCGGTGTGAGGGGAGTAGCTTTCTTT. This gives the protein CASSPGVRGVAFF.

This clone has only a few counts. The chain links TRBV4-1 to TRBJ2-3; D unresolved. Germline loops: CDR1 MGHRA, CDR2 YSYEKL. The CDR3 length is 12 residues. Trimming removed 2 bases from V and 6 bases from J, with 6 bases in between. The CDR3 spells CASSQTFDTQYF. CDR3 in DNA: TGCGCCAGCAGCCAAACTTTTGATACGCAGTATTTT.

CDR3 sequence: CASSLWRQGNTEAFF. The DNA of the CDR3 is TGTGCCAGCAGTTTGTGGCGACAGGGGAACACTGAAGCTTTCTTT. The chain has TRBV28 and TRBJ1-1; 7 bases are shared with TRBD1. CDR1 and CDR2 (germline): MDHEN, SYDVKM. CDR3 length equals 15 residues. After removal of 3 bases from V and 1 base from J, the junction contained 5 bases not matched to a gene.

The rearrangement joins TRBV9 to TRBJ1-5; TRBD1 is a possible D gene (5 bases). The V gene's germline CDR1 is SGDLS and CDR2 YYNGEE. The germline V and J ends were trimmed by 4 bases and 0 bases, with 17 bases remaining between them. The CDR3 loop spans 17 amino acids. The CDR3 DNA reads as TGTGCCAGCAGCCGGTCAGACGGGGGTTTTAGCAATCAGCCCCAGCATTTT. It yields the protein CASSRSDGGFSNQPQHF.

This rearrangement joins TRBV2 to TRBJ2-1, with TRBD2 matching over 11 bases. Germline lookup yields CDR1 SNHLY and CDR2 FYNNEI. The CDR3 is made up of 14 amino acids. J lost 5 bases, V lost 9 bases, and 6 bases had no gene match. DNA for the CDR3: TGTGCCAGTACACTAGCGGGAGTAAACAATGAGCAGTTCTTC. Translation: CASTLAGVNNEQFF.

V gene TRBV6-5 combines with J gene TRBJ2-3, with D uncertain. Per the germline V gene, CDR1 is MNHEY and CDR2 is SVGAGI. The germline V and J ends were trimmed by 6 bases and 6 bases, with 13 bases remaining between them. The CDR3 is 13 amino acids. The CDR3 region is CASRKTSIDTQYF. The CDR3 nucleotides are TGTGCCAGCAGGAAAACGTCCATTGATACGCAGTATTTT.

The rearrangement uses TRBV7-9 and TRBJ2-1; 10 positions match TRBD2. Trimming took 5 bases from V and 6 from J; bases not matched to a gene: 7. The CDR3 has 15 amino acids. The germline V gene encodes CDR1 SEHNR and CDR2 FQNEAQ (reference sequence). Here the CDR3 DNA reads TGTGCCAGCAGCCCGGGACTAGCGTTAGGCAATGAGCAGTTCTTC. Amino acid sequence: CASSPGLALGNEQFF.

The chain couples TRBV5-4 to TRBJ2-2, with 10 positions matching TRBD1. This CDR3 spans 15 amino acids. The V segment lost 5 bases and the J segment 6 bases; nucleotides outside the gene matches: 7. Germline V CDR1 and CDR2: SGHNT, YYREEE (reference sequence). CDR3 loop: CASRSGTGDAGELFF. In DNA form, the CDR3 reads TGTGCCAGCAGGTCCGGGACAGGGGATGCCGGGGAGCTGTTTTTT.

The V and J genes are TRBV2 and TRBJ1-2, with 8 positions matching TRBD1. The germline CDR1 and CDR2 sequences are SNHLY and FYNNEI. The CDR3 has 13 residues. Trimming at V came to 8 bases and at J to 8 bases, leaving 10 bases not matched to a gene. The DNA of the CDR3 is TGTGCCAGCGGGTTACAGGGGGTCGGCGGCTACACCTTC. It codes for CASGLQGVGGYTF.

The genes are TRBV6-5 and TRBJ1-2; D gene ambiguous. The germline V gene has CDR1 MNHEY and CDR2 SVGAGI. The V end was cut by 5 bases, the J end by 4 bases, with 14 bases between. This CDR3 has 14 residues. CDR3 DNA: TGTGCCAGCAGTGAACGGAGGATGGCCTATGGCTACACCTTC. Translating it yields CASSERRMAYGYTF.

The table lists this clone with a few counts. This chain uses TRBV27 with TRBJ1-2; 8 bases are a match to TRBD1. V lost 3 bases, J lost 6 bases, and 3 bases stayed unmatched. The CDR3 has 13 residues. CDR1 and CDR2 (germline): MNHEY, SMNVEV (reference sequence). In nucleotides, the CDR3 is TGTGCCAGCAGTTTGGGCAGGGGGCATGGCTACACCTTC. Protein product: CASSLGRGHGYTF.

The chain is built from TRBV29-1 and TRBJ1-1; D call uncertain. V was shortened by 1 base and J by 1 base, with 10 bases between the two germline ends. This CDR3 comprises 14 residues. Germline V gene sequence: CDR1 SQVTM, CDR2 ANQGSEA. The CDR3 loop is CSVEGVIENTEAFF. CDR3 nucleotides: TGCAGCGTTGAAGGAGTGATAGAGAACACTGAAGCTTTCTTT.

J is TRBJ2-1 and V is TRBV5-1; TRBD2 matches at 7 bases. Trimming at V came to 5 bases and at J to 0 bases, leaving 2 bases not matched to a gene. The length of the CDR3 is 14 residues. In germline, CDR1 is SGHRS, CDR2 YFSETQ. The CDR3 is CASRERDSYNEQFF. The CDR3 nucleotides are TGCGCCAGCAGGGAGCGGGACTCCTACAATGAGCAGTTCTTC.

CDR3 in DNA: TGCGCCAGCAGTCACTGTTCTGCCCCTCGGGGGGCCAACGTCCTGACTTTC. Translating gives CASSHCSAPRGANVLTF. The V call is TRBV23-1, the J call TRBJ2-6, with unresolved D. TRBV23-1 is an ORF, and what it does is uncertain. V dropped 3 bases and J dropped 4 bases, with 16 bases sitting between them. The CDR3 spans 17 residues.

The gene calls are TRBV29-1 and TRBJ2-3; 8 bases align to TRBD2. The CDR3 spans 14 residues. Looked up from germline, CDR1 is SQVTM and CDR2 is ANQGSEA. Losses at the gene ends were 3 bases for V and 3 bases for J; bases not matched to a gene: 5. CDR3 in DNA: TGCAGCGTTGATCGTAGCGGGACGACAGATACGCAGTATTTT. Translating it yields CSVDRSGTTDTQYF.